The 14 T cell receptor beta chains given below trace back to one sample, sequenced in a study of CD8 T cells in ankylosing spondylitis. Each CDR3 protein is one row after TCRdb ran MiXCR on the 5' RACE reads. The table records over 130,000 distinct CDR3 sequences, around 43% of them present only once. Sequences were obtained from synovial fluid, either unsorted or a sorted T cell fraction (not recorded which). The receptors were gathered from a male donor with ankylosing spondylitis.

This clonotype was observed a few times. This chain joins TRBV5-1 and TRBJ2-1; TRBD2 agrees at 9 bases. CDR1 SGHRS and CDR2 YFSETQ come from the germline V gene. CDR3 length equals 17 residues. J lost 2 bases, V lost 0 bases, and 6 bases had no gene match. CDR3 amino acids: CASSLDCSGGAYNEQFF. CDR3 DNA: TGCGCCAGCAGCTTGGATTGTAGCGGGGGTGCCTACAATGAGCAGTTCTTC.

This clonotype has just one count. J is TRBJ1-1 and V is TRBV4-1; D uncertain. The CDR3 sequence is 15 residues long. The germline V gene has CDR1 MGHRA and CDR2 YSYEKL. V lost 2 bases to trimming and J lost 1 base, with 11 bases between them. The CDR3 bases are TGCGCCAGCAGCCAAATTCGCAGGCCGAACACTGAAGCTTTCTTT. Its translation is CASSQIRRPNTEAFF.

This chain uses TRBV20-1 with TRBJ1-1, with 7 bases identical to TRBD1. The CDR3 totals 15 residues. Germline V CDR1 and CDR2: DFQATT, SNEGSKA (reference sequence). Trimming at V came to 0 bases and at J to 7 bases, leaving 11 bases not matched to a gene. This CDR3 is CSARDTTGFELEAFF. CDR3 bases: TGCAGTGCTAGAGACACGACAGGGTTTGAGCTTGAAGCTTTCTTT.

This clonotype was detected a few times. The V call is TRBV11-2, the J call TRBJ2-2; tentative D call: TRBD1 (5 bases). CDR1 is SGHAT and CDR2 is FQNNGV in the germline V gene. The length of the CDR3 is 16 residues. The V gene lost 2 bases and the J gene lost 4 bases, with 14 bases spanning the gap. The CDR3 coding sequence is TGTGCCAGCAGCTTATCTCAGGGAAGGGTCACCGGGGAGCTGTTTTTT. Translating gives CASSLSQGRVTGELFF.

The genes are TRBV12-3 or TRBV12-4 and TRBJ1-5; possible D gene TRBD1, 6 bases. V was pared by 6 bases and J by 6 bases, with 12 bases between. The CDR3 runs 13 residues. The CDR3 sequence: CASRRQDVQPQHF. The CDR3 region has the DNA TGTGCCAGCAGACGACAGGACGTTCAGCCCCAGCATTTT.

This clonotype was detected only a few times. The V gene is TRBV4-1, the J gene TRBJ1-2, with D maybe TRBD1 (6 bases). V was shortened by 1 base and J by 4 bases, with 31 bases between the two germline ends. The CDR3 runs 21 residues. Germline values: CDR1 MGHRA, CDR2 YSYEKL. CDR3 sequence reads: CASSQVRNLGARSGTGYGYTF. The CDR3 region has the DNA TGCGCCAGCAGCCAAGTTCGGAACTTGGGGGCACGATCGGGGACCGGCTATGGCTACACCTTC.

The chain is built from TRBV6-2 or TRBV6-3 and TRBJ2-2; TRBD1 aligns across 9 bases. CDR1 and CDR2 (germline): MNHEY, SVGEGT. After removal of 2 bases from V and 4 bases from J, the junction contained 5 bases not matched to a gene. The CDR3 loop spans 16 amino acids. This chain's CDR3 is CASSYPPGQGTGELFF. CDR3 nucleotides: TGTGCCAGCAGTTACCCTCCGGGACAGGGCACCGGGGAGCTGTTTTTT.

The J gene is TRBJ1-1, the V gene TRBV29-1; no reliable D call. The CDR3 is 13 amino acids. Trimming stripped 3 bases from V and 4 bases from J, with 12 bases between. Germline V gene sequence: CDR1 SQVTM, CDR2 ANQGSEA. The CDR3: CSVDPGPLTEAFF. The CDR3 bases are TGCAGCGTTGACCCCGGACCCCTCACTGAAGCTTTCTTT.

This chain links TRBV9 with TRBJ2-7, with D possibly TRBD1 on 6 matching bases. CDR1 and CDR2 from the germline V gene are SGDLS and YYNGEE. The CDR3 runs to 13 residues. Trimming shortened V by 2 bases and J by 2 bases, and 8 bases separated the two germline ends. CDR3 DNA: TGTGCCAGCAGCGTGGGACATACCTACGAGCAGTACTTC. Protein: CASSVGHTYEQYF.

The CDR3 spells CASSQEEGSSYEQYF. The CDR3 DNA reads as TGCGCCAGCAGCCAAGAGGAAGGGTCCTCCTACGAGCAGTACTTC. The rearrangement joins TRBV4-1 to TRBJ2-7; D is unresolved. CDR3 length equals 15 residues. The germline gives CDR1 MGHRA, CDR2 YSYEKL. Trimming removed 0 bases from V and 0 bases from J, with 9 bases in between.

The chain has TRBV12-3 or TRBV12-4 and TRBJ2-5, with 7 bases aligning to TRBD2. The V segment lost 5 bases and the J segment 9 bases; nucleotides outside the gene matches: 9. This CDR3 is built from 13 residues. The CDR3 is CASSGGDSLAQYF. In DNA, the CDR3 is TGTGCCAGCAGTGGGGGGGACTCCCTGGCCCAGTACTTC.

This clonotype appeared a few times. The chain uses TRBV4-1 and TRBJ1-1; no reliable D call. V lost 6 bases and J 0 bases, leaving 17 bases between the germline ends. This CDR3 region has 16 residues. The germline CDR1 and CDR2 sequences are MGHRA and YSYEKL. DNA of the CDR3: TGCGCCAGCAGGGAAGAGGGTGGGCAGTTGAACACTGAAGCTTTCTTT. The encoded protein is CASREEGGQLNTEAFF.

This clonotype was seen many times. The CDR3 DNA reads TGTGCCAGCAGCCGCAGCGGGGGGGCCTCAGATACGCAGTATTTT. This gives the protein CASSRSGGASDTQYF. This chain joins TRBV7-3 and TRBJ2-3; 10 positions match TRBD2. CDR3 length: 15 amino acids. J was trimmed by 4 bases and V by 5 bases; bases with no gene match: 6. The V gene's germline CDR1 is SGHTA and CDR2 FQGTGA. Variable domain in full (rest from reference TRBV7-3 and TRBJ2-3): GAGVSQTPSNKVTEKGKYVELRCDPISGHTALYWYRQSLGQGPEFLIYFQGTGAADDSGLPNDRFFAVRPEGSVSTLKIQRTERGDSAVYLCASSRSGGASDTQYFGPGTRLTVL.

The rearrangement joins TRBV7-6 to TRBJ1-3; D gene uncertain. The CDR3 covers 16 residues. Trimming pared 5 bases from V and 6 bases from J, leaving 20 bases between. Germline CDR1 reads SGHVS; CDR2 reads FNYEAQ. CDR3 nucleotide sequence: TGTGCCAGCAGCCTCCCGTTCTCGGGTATCGAAAACACCATATATTTT. This translates into CASSLPFSGIENTIYF.